Included here is one TCR beta chain sequence, with context. The antigen is undetermined. The PCR used 60 Vbeta and 13 Jbeta primers. Some clones are missing from TCRdb's copy, which holds only in-frame ones; the method was immunoSEQ multiplex PCR. The data show roughly 200,000 clones, 83% seen once. The sample is drawn from a study of cytomegalovirus exposure and HLA in healthy donors. Study-wide findings and caveats: Earlier analysis looked at TCR beta V segments, and most were productive about 90% or about 30% of the time. Later analysis reportedly placed an Asian-associated ancestry cluster below the roughly 690-donor mean in N-insertions. Many donors carried some public TCRs, although rarity characterized most TCR sequences.

This clonotype was obtained from a man aged 45-60 years in good health and CMV-seronegative. Sequencing was carried out using PBMCs.

Here the CDR3 DNA reads TGTGCCATCGCCACCGACAGTCTCCCTAATTACAATGAGCAGTTCTTC. This translates into CAIATDSLPNYNEQFF. V is TRBV10-3 and J is TRBJ2-1; weak D call: TRBD1 (5 bases). CDR3 length: 16 amino acids. Germline loops: CDR1 ENHRY, CDR2 SYGVKD. V lost 8 bases and J lost 4, with 21 bases in between.